This T cell receptor (beta chain) originates from a study of T-cell memory formation after mild COVID-19. From 5'RACE with constant-segment primers came TCR alpha and TCR beta cDNA libraries that carried sample barcodes and UMIs. TCRdb passed the 5' RACE reads through MiXCR, listing each CDR3 protein once. The sample lists 300,000 to 350,000 distinct CDR3 sequences; about an eighth were seen once. About this clonotype itself: A much larger clone sits a single nucleotide away, making a read error possible.

This CDR3 region has 16 residues. Germline values: CDR1 LGHNA, CDR2 YSLEER. With V trimmed by 3 bases and J by 5 bases, 7 bases remained unmatched. The source is a man aged 18 to 29 who had mild COVID-19 (a few samples of this study predate the infection). Cell type and time point are not known. The chain carries TRBV4-3 and TRBJ2-3, with TRBD2 matching over 11 bases. The sequencing input was PBMCs or a T cell subset sorted from them (not recorded which). CDR3 sequence reads: CASSHEASGGIDTQYF. The DNA of the CDR3 is TGCGCCAGCAGCCACGAGGCTAGCGGGGGGATAGATACGCAGTATTTT.